The rows below give T cell receptor beta chains drawn from one sample of a study of PD-1 blockade in classical Hodgkin lymphoma. Method: immunoSEQ multiplex PCR; TCRdb's copy keeps in-frame clones and lacks some. This table holds about 17,000 clones, more than 60% found once. This specimen consisted of CD4+ T cells from blood, obtained before the fourth cycle of nivolumab. Source of these receptors: a human donor with classical Hodgkin lymphoma. CDR3s include the opening cysteine and the closing phenylalanine or tryptophan. A D gene is named only where the DNA matches it firmly. Expanded clones are given a class, and other clones once, few, many or no size at all.

CASRRTRESGELFF | TGTGCCAGCCGGAGAACCAGGGAGTCCGGGGAGCTGTTTTTT | - | TRBJ2-2 | TRBV6-5 | -
CASSTLTGDQPQHF | TGTGCCAGTAGTACCCTAACAGGGGATCAGCCCCAGCATTTT | - | TRBJ1-5 | TRBV19 | TRBD1
CSARAGGYEQYF | TGCAGCGCCAGGGCAGGGGGGTACGAGCAGTACTTC | few | TRBJ2-7 | TRBV29-1 | -
CASSEIQTLNTGELFF | TGTGCCAGCAGTGAGATCCAAACCTTGAACACCGGGGAGCTGTTTTTT | - | TRBJ2-2 | TRBV25-1 | -
CASSNQGGNTEAFF | TGTGCCAGCAGCAACCAAGGGGGGAACACTGAAGCTTTCTTT | - | TRBJ1-1 | TRBV11-2 | -
CASSESSSGRMDTDTQYF | TGCGCCAGCAGTGAGAGTTCTAGCGGGAGGATGGACACAGATACGCAGTATTTT | - | TRBJ2-3 | TRBV10-1 | TRBD2
CAWRSPGITTGELFF | TGTGCCTGGAGGTCCCCAGGAATCACGACCGGGGAGCTGTTTTTT | - | TRBJ2-2 | TRBV30 | -
CASSRTVYENQPQHF | TGTGCCAGCAGCCGGACGGTCTACGAAAATCAGCCCCAGCATTTT | few | TRBJ1-5 | TRBV5-8 | -
CASSLVSSAYEQYF | TGTGCCAGCAGCTTAGTTTCCAGTGCCTACGAGCAGTACTTC | - | TRBJ2-7 | TRBV11-2 | -
CASSLGGGPGEQYF | TGTGCCAGCAGCTTAGGCGGGGGGCCGGGCGAGCAGTACTTC | once | TRBJ2-7 | TRBV7-6 | TRBD2
CASSQSGTSSSGNTIYF | TGCGCCAGCAGCCAATCCGGGACTTCCAGCTCTGGAAACACCATATATTTT | - | TRBJ1-3 | TRBV5-1 | -
CSVALQGATEAFF | TGCAGCGTTGCCTTACAGGGGGCTACTGAAGCTTTCTTT | - | TRBJ1-1 | TRBV29-1 | TRBD1
CASAPRSRVGTDTQYF | TGTGCCAGCGCCCCCCGTTCCAGGGTAGGCACAGATACGCAGTATTTT | once | TRBJ2-3 | TRBV19 | -
CASSVLGANYGYTF | TGTGCCAGCAGCGTACTAGGGGCAAACTATGGCTACACCTTC | - | TRBJ1-2 | TRBV9 | -
CASSPGGGPGSEKLFF | TGTGCCAGCTCACCCGGTGGGGGGCCCGGAAGTGAAAAACTGTTTTTT | - | TRBJ1-4 | TRBV18 | -
CAISADRDTGELFF | TGTGCCATCAGTGCCGACAGGGACACCGGGGAGCTGTTTTTT | - | TRBJ2-2 | TRBV10-3 | TRBD1
CASSQSRGYSNQPQHF | TGCGCCAGCAGTCAATCCAGGGGGTATAGCAATCAGCCCCAGCATTTT | - | TRBJ1-5 | TRBV23-1 | TRBD1
CASSLAGRGNQPQHF | TGTGCCAGCAGTTTGGCCGGGAGGGGCAATCAGCCCCAGCATTTT | - | TRBJ1-5 | TRBV27 | -
CASSSRGPNNEQFF | TGCGCCAGCAGCTCCAGGGGGCCCAACAATGAGCAGTTCTTC | - | TRBJ2-1 | TRBV5-1 | TRBD1
CASSLQGYEQYF | TGTGCCAGCTCACTACAGGGCTACGAGCAGTACTTC | - | TRBJ2-7 | TRBV18 | -
CASRSRIYEQYF | TGTGCCAGCAGGTCAAGGATTTACGAGCAGTACTTC | - | TRBJ2-7 | TRBV6-1 | -
CASSWGTGSNEQFF | TGTGCCAGCAGCTGGGGGACAGGGTCAAATGAGCAGTTCTTC | - | TRBJ2-1 | TRBV5-6 | TRBD1
CASSLLADSGNTIYF | TGCGCCAGCAGCTTGTTGGCGGACTCTGGAAACACCATATATTTT | - | TRBJ1-3 | TRBV5-1 | -
CASSSSSLDRANTGELFF | TGTGCCAGTAGTAGCTCCTCCCTGGACAGGGCTAACACCGGGGAGCTGTTTTTT | - | TRBJ2-2 | TRBV19 | TRBD1
CASSDYRRDEQFF | TGCGCCAGCAGTGACTATCGGAGGGATGAGCAGTTCTTC | - | TRBJ2-1 | TRBV10-2 | -
CASSLGTGGGETQYF | TGTGCCAGCAGCTTAGGGACAGGGGGCGGAGAGACCCAGTACTTC | - | TRBJ2-5 | TRBV11-2 | TRBD1
CASSEPGLAINEQFF | TGTGCCAGCAGTGAGCCGGGACTAGCGATCAATGAGCAGTTCTTC | - | TRBJ2-1 | TRBV2 | TRBD2
CASSFDRGDTQYF | TGCGCCAGCAGCTTTGACCGGGGAGATACGCAGTATTTT | - | TRBJ2-3 | TRBV5-1 | -
CASSDSGSRSYNEQFF | TGTGCCAGCAGTGATTCTGGGTCTCGCTCCTACAATGAGCAGTTCTTC | few | TRBJ2-1 | TRBV25-1 | -
CATSRETEDTQYF | TGTGCCACCAGCAGAGAAACCGAGGATACGCAGTATTTT | - | TRBJ2-3 | TRBV15 | -
CASSLIGLAGGNEQFF | TGCGCCAGCAGCTTGATAGGACTAGCGGGCGGTAATGAGCAGTTCTTC | - | TRBJ2-1 | TRBV5-1 | TRBD2
CASSPGGQGDTEAFF | TGTGCCAGCAGCCCTGGAGGCCAGGGGGACACTGAAGCTTTCTTT | - | TRBJ1-1 | TRBV5-4 | TRBD1
CASSPNDEQFF | TGTGCCAGCTCACCAAACGATGAGCAGTTCTTC | - | TRBJ2-1 | TRBV18 | -
CASSLTRDTEAFF | TGCGCCAGCAGCCTTACCCGGGACACTGAAGCTTTCTTT | - | TRBJ1-1 | TRBV4-1 | -
CASSPWTSSYEQYF | TGTGCCAGCTCACCATGGACGTCTTCCTACGAGCAGTACTTC | - | TRBJ2-7 | TRBV18 | -
CSVEVLLVVQETQYF | TGCAGCGTTGAGGTTCTCTTAGTTGTCCAAGAGACCCAGTACTTC | - | TRBJ2-5 | TRBV29-1 | -
CATVTSGPQRGSTDTQYF | TGTGCCACAGTGACTAGCGGGCCCCAAAGGGGAAGCACAGATACGCAGTATTTT | - | TRBJ2-3 | TRBV28 | TRBD2
CASSSTGVSYEQYF | TGCGCCAGCAGCTCGACAGGGGTGTCCTACGAGCAGTACTTC | - | TRBJ2-7 | TRBV5-1 | TRBD1
CASRGPGVRTGELFF | TGTGCCAGTAGAGGACCTGGGGTTCGCACCGGGGAGCTGTTTTTT | - | TRBJ2-2 | TRBV19 | -
CAISEPRSGASTDTQYF | TGTGCCATCAGTGAACCCCGGAGCGGGGCTAGCACAGATACGCAGTATTTT | - | TRBJ2-3 | TRBV10-3 | TRBD2
CASSTTWGTAEGEKLFF | TGTGCCAGTAGTACGACATGGGGGACAGCTGAGGGAGAAAAACTGTTTTTT | few | TRBJ1-4 | TRBV19 | TRBD1